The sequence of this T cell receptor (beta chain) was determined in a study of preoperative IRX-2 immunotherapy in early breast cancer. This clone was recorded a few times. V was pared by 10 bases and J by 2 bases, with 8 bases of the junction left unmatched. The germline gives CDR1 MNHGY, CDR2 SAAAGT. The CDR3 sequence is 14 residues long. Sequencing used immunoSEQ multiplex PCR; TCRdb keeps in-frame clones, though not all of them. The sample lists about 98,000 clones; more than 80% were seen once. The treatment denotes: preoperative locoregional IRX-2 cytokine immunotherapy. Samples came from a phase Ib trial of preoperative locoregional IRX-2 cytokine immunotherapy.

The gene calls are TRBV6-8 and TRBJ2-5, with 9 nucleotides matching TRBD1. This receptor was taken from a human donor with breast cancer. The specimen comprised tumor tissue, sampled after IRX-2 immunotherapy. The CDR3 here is CAIRTGEGQETQYF. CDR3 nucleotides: TGTGCCATCAGGACAGGGGAAGGTCAAGAGACCCAGTACTTC.